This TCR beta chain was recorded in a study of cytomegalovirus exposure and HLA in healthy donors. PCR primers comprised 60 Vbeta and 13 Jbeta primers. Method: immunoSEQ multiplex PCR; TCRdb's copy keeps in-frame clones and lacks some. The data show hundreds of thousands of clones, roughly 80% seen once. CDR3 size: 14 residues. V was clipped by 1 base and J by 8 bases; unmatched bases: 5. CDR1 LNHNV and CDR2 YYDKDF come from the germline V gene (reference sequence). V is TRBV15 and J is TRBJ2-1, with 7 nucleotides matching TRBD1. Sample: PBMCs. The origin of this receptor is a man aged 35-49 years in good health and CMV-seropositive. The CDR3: CATSRGDSFYEQFF. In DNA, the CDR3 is TGTGCCACCAGCAGAGGGGACAGTTTCTATGAGCAGTTCTTC.